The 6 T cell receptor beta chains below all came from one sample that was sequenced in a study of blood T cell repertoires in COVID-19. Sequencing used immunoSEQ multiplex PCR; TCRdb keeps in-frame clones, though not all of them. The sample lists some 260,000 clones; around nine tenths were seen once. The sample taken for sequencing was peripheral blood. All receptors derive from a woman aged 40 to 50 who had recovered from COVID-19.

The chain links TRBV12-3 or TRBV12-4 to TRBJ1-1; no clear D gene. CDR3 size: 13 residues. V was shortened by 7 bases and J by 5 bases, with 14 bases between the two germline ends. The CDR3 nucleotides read TGTGCCAGCACTTTGGTCGGGTGGACTGAAGCTTTCTTT. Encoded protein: CASTLVGWTEAFF.

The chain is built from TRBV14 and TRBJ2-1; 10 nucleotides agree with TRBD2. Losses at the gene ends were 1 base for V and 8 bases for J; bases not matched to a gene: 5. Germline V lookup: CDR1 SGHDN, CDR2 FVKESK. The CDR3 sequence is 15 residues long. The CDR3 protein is CASSQGVTSGYEQFF. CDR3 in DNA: TGTGCCAGCAGCCAAGGTGTGACTAGCGGGTATGAGCAGTTCTTC.

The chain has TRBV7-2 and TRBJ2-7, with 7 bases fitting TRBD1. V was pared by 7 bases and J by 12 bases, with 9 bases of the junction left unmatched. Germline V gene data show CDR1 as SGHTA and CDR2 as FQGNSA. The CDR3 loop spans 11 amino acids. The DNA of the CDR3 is TGTGCCAGCATCACAGGGGCGAAAGCGTACTTC. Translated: CASITGAKAYF.

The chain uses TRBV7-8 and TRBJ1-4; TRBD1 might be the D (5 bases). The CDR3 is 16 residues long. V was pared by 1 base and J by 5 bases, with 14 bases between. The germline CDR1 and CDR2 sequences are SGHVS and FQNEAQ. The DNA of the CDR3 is TGTGCCAGCAGCTTAGGGGGCCTGGGCACGAATGAAAAACTGTTTTTT. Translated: CASSLGGLGTNEKLFF.

CDR3 DNA sequence: TGTGCCAGCAGTGAATTCGGGGGACCTGAGCAGTTCTTC. Its translation is CASSEFGGPEQFF. This chain uses TRBV25-1 with TRBJ2-1, with a tentative D call TRBD2 (6 bases). CDR1 MGHDK and CDR2 SYGVNS come from the germline V gene. V lost 1 base to trimming and J lost 9 bases, with 10 bases between them. The CDR3 sequence is 13 residues long.

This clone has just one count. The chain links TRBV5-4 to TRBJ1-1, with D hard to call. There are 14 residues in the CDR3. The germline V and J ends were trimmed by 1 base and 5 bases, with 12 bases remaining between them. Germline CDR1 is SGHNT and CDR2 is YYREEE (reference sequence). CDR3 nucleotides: TGTGCCAGCAGCTTGTCGCAGGCGTCGACTGAAGCTTTCTTT. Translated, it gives CASSLSQASTEAFF.